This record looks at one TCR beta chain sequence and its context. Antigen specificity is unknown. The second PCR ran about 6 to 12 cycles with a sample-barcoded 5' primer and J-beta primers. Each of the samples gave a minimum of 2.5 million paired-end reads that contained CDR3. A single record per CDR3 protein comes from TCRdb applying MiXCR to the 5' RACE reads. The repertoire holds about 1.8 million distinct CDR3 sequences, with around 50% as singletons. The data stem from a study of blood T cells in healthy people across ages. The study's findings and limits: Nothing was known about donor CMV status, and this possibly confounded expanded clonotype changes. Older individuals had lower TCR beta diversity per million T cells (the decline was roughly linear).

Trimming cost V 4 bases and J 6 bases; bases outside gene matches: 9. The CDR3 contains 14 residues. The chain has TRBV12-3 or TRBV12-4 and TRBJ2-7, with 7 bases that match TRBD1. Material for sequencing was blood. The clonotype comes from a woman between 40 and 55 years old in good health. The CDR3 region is CASSSTGFLGEQYF. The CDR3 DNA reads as TGTGCCAGCAGTTCGACAGGGTTTTTAGGCGAGCAGTACTTC.